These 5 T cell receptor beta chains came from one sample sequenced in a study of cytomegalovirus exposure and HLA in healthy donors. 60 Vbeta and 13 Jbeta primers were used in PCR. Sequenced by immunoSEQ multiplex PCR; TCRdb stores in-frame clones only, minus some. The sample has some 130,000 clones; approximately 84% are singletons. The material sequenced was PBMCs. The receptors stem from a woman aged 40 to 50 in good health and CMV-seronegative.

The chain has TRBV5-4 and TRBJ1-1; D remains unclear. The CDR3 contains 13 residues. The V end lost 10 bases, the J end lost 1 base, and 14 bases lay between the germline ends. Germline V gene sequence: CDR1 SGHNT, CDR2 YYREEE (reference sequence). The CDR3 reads CAEDEGWNTEAFF. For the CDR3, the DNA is TGTGCCGAGGATGAGGGATGGAACACTGAAGCTTTCTTT.

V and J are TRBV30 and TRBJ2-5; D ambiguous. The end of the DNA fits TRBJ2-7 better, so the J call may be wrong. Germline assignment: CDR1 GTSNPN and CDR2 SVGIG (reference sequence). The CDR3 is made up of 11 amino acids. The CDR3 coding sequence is TGTGCCTGGAGTCACAGCTACGAGCAGTACTTC. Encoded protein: CAWSHSYEQYF.

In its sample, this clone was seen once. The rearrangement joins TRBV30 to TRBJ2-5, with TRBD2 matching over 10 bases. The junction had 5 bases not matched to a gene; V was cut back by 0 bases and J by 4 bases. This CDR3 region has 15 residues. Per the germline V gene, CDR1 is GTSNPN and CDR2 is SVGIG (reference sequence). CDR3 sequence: CAWSVPLAGAETQYF. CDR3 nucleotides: TGTGCCTGGAGTGTACCTCTAGCGGGGGCAGAGACCCAGTACTTC.

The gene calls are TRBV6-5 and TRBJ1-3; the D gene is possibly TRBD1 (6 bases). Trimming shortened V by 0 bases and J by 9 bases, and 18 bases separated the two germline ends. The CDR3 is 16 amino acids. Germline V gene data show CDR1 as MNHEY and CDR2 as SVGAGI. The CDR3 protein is CASSYSAGDAPGTIYF. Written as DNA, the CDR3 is TGTGCCAGCAGTTACTCAGCAGGGGATGCGCCCGGCACCATATATTTT.

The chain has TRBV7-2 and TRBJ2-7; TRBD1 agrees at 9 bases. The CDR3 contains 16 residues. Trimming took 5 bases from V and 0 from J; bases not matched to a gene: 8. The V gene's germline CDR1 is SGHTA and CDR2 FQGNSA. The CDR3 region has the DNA TGTGCCAGCAGCCCTCCCGGGACAGGGTTCTCCTACGAGCAGTACTTC. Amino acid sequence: CASSPPGTGFSYEQYF.